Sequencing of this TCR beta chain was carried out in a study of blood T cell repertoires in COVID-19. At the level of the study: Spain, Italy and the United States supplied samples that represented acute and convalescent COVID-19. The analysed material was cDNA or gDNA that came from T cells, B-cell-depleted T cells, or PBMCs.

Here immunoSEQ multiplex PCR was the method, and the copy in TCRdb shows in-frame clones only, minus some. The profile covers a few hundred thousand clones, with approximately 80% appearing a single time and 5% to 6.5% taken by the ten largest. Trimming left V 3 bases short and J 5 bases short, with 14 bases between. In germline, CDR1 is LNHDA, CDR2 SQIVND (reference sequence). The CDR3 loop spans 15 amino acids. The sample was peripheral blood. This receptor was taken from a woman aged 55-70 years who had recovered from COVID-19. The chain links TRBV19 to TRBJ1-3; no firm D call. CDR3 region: CASSMVRYSRNTIYF. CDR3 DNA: TGTGCCAGTAGTATGGTTCGGTACAGCCGAAACACCATATATTTT.